This TCR beta chain derives from a study of OX40 agonist ivuxolimab in advanced cancers. Study-wide results and caveats: CD4+ and CD8+ T cells in blood underwent clonal expansion by week 6 at 0.1 to 3.0 mg/kg.

Worth noting for this clone: Its antigen is as yet unknown.

The table came from immunoSEQ multiplex PCR; TCRdb's copy has only in-frame clones and leaves some out. The table lists approximately 37,000 clones, 65% to 80% of them singletons. V was pared by 7 bases and J by 4 bases, with 13 bases between. CDR1 and CDR2 from the germline V gene are MNHNS and SASEGT. This CDR3 has 13 residues. The material sequenced was CD4+ or CD8+ T cells sorted from blood, taken in a trial of the OX40 agonist ivuxolimab. The source is an adult with an advanced solid tumor such as melanoma, head and neck, liver or kidney cancer. V is TRBV6-1 and J is TRBJ1-1, with TRBD1 as a possible D gene (6 bases). The DNA for the CDR3 is TGTGCCAGCATTCTAACAGGGCTCACTGAAGCTTTCTTT. Protein sequence: CASILTGLTEAFF.